Listed below are T cell receptor beta chains from one sample, sequenced in a study of molecular identifiers for immune sequencing clone quantification. MiXCR, run by TCRdb on the PCR reads, gives a single entry per CDR3 protein. The sample contains approximately 20,000 distinct CDR3 sequences, over 20% of which appear only once. The sequenced sample was naive CD8+ T cells from blood, with Jurkat cell RNA spiked in. The origin of the receptors is a human donor in good health. Some libraries in this study had Jurkat cell RNA spiked in. Each CDR3 is given with its conserved first and last residue. D genes are given only for firm matches. Size is stated for part of the rows, as once, few or many counts, or as a class when the clone is expanded.

v_call	clone_size	j_call	d_call	cdr3_aa	cdr3_nt
TRBV28	many	TRBJ1-1	.	CASSSGQWNTEAFF	TGTGCCAGCAGTTCAGGACAATGGAACACTGAAGCTTTCTTT
TRBV15	medium-sized	TRBJ1-4	.	CATSRVGAPNEKLFF	TGTGCCACCAGCAGAGTGGGGGCTCCTAATGAAAAACTGTTTTTT
TRBV5-1	many	TRBJ1-1	.	CASSLSGLEAFF	TGCGCCAGCAGCTTGTCCGGACTTGAAGCTTTCTTT
TRBV7-2	few	TRBJ2-3	.	CASSDSRSGTQYF	TGTGCCAGCAGCGACTCCCGATCTGGTACGCAGTATTTT
TRBV7-9	few	TRBJ1-1	.	CASSPGGGGTEAFF	TGTGCCAGCAGCCCCGGGGGGGGGGGCACTGAAGCTTTCTTT
TRBV4-1	few	TRBJ2-3	.	CASSQVGHPSTDTQYF	TGCGCCAGCAGCCAAGTCGGTCACCCTAGCACAGATACGCAGTATTTT
TRBV12-3/TRBV12-4	.	TRBJ2-1	TRBD2	CASSSAGAYNEQFF	TGTGCCAGCAGTTCCGCGGGAGCCTACAATGAGCAGTTCTTC
TRBV10-3	many	TRBJ2-1	TRBD1	CAISELILGAGGNEQFF	TGTGCCATCAGTGAATTGATCCTCGGGGCAGGGGGCAATGAGCAGTTCTTC
TRBV7-9	many	TRBJ1-5	.	CASSLDGAGPQHF	TGTGCCAGCAGCTTAGACGGGGCAGGACCCCAGCATTTT
TRBV7-2	many	TRBJ2-1	.	CASSLAIEQFF	TGTGCCAGCAGCTTAGCCATTGAGCAGTTCTTC
TRBV7-2	medium-sized	TRBJ2-3	.	CASSLVPIAETDTQYF	TGTGCCAGCAGCCTAGTCCCCATAGCGGAAACAGATACGCAGTATTTT
TRBV7-9	few	TRBJ2-5	TRBD2	CASSSRLAGLQETQYF	TGTGCCAGCAGCTCTAGACTAGCGGGGCTCCAAGAGACCCAGTACTTC
TRBV12-3/TRBV12-4	.	TRBJ1-1	.	CVTDRHDAFF	TGTGTAACGGACAGACATGATGCTTTCTTT
TRBV12-3/TRBV12-4	many	TRBJ2-5	.	CASSFGQGDLETQYF	TGTGCCAGCAGTTTTGGTCAAGGGGACCTCGAGACCCAGTACTTC
TRBV4-2	.	TRBJ2-1	.	CASSQEPGVGNEQFF	TGTGCCAGCAGCCAAGAGCCAGGGGTTGGCAATGAGCAGTTCTTC
TRBV24-1	.	TRBJ1-5	.	CATSGPVDAQPQHF	TGTGCCACCAGTGGCCCGGTTGATGCCCAGCCCCAGCATTTT
TRBV5-6	.	TRBJ2-5	TRBD1	CASSYSTGGLQETQYF	TGTGCCAGCAGCTATAGTACAGGGGGCTTACAAGAGACCCAGTACTTC